The sequence of this TCR beta chain was determined in a study of cytomegalovirus exposure and HLA in healthy donors. All the people who gave samples were healthy bone marrow donors. CDR1 is LNHDA and CDR2 is SQIVND in the germline V gene (reference sequence). This CDR3 spans 14 amino acids. J lost 3 bases, V lost 5 bases, and 4 bases had no gene match. Study outcomes and limitations: High sensitivity and specificity were reportedly achieved when the classifier diagnosed cytomegalovirus status.

On this clone: Antigen specificity is unknown.

The study ran its PCR with 60 Vbeta and 13 Jbeta primers. The table came from immunoSEQ multiplex PCR; TCRdb's copy has only in-frame clones and leaves some out. This table has 180,000 or so clones, 80% appearing once. Sequencing used PBMCs. The J gene is TRBJ1-1, the V gene TRBV19, with 9 bases fitting TRBD1. This clonotype was sampled from a woman between 50 and 59 years old in good health and CMV-seropositive. CDR3 sequence: CASSHTGGDTEAFF. The DNA of the CDR3 is TGTGCCAGTAGTCATACAGGGGGCGACACTGAAGCTTTCTTT.